This T cell receptor (beta chain) emerged from a study of blood T cell repertoires in COVID-19. Study in general: Sample material is recorded as cDNA or gDNA derived from T cells, B-cell-depleted T cells, or PBMCs.

Trimming cost V 4 bases and J 0 bases, with 13 bases left between them. The CDR3 contains 16 residues. CDR1 SGHRS and CDR2 YFSETQ come from the germline V gene. Source study methods: Nucleated cell counts were estimated from reference gene primer amplification. Clones were read by immunoSEQ multiplex PCR, and TCRdb kept only the in-frame ones, dropping some. V and J calls plus clone size are reproduced from that table; the DNA served to infer D and trimming. Of approximately 76,000 clones in the sample, 70% to 85% were seen once. The clonotype was recovered from a woman between 65 and 79 years old with acute or convalescent COVID-19. The sequenced material came from peripheral blood. The V call is TRBV5-1, the J call TRBJ1-4; D may be TRBD1 (5 bases). CDR3 amino acids: CASSPGGIPTNEKLFF. The CDR3 DNA sequence: TGCGCCAGCAGCCCGGGGGGGATTCCAACTAATGAAAAACTGTTTTTT.